Each of the 26 T cell receptor beta chains below was sequenced from the same sample in a study of cytotoxic CD8 clonotypes in ibrutinib-treated CLL. Method: immunoSEQ multiplex PCR; TCRdb's copy keeps in-frame clones and lacks some. This table holds about 200,000 clones, 70% found once. This sample comprised PBMCs, obtained after 12 months of ibrutinib treatment. These receptors all come from a human donor with chronic lymphocytic leukemia.

This clone occurred a few times. The J gene is TRBJ2-7, the V gene TRBV4-3, with D maybe TRBD2 (6 bases). Germline-derived CDR1 and CDR2 are LGHNA and YSLEER. V gave up 3 bases and J gave up 0 bases, with 18 bases separating them. The CDR3 has 17 amino acids. This CDR3 is CASSQALGTGSSYEQYF. The CDR3 nucleotides are TGCGCCAGCAGCCAGGCTCTTGGGACTGGAAGCTCCTACGAGCAGTACTTC.

The J gene is TRBJ1-3, the V gene TRBV4-1, with TRBD1 identical over 10 bases. The germline V gene encodes CDR1 MGHRA and CDR2 YSYEKL. The ends lost 0 bases at V and 1 base at J; junction bases unmatched: 3. The CDR3 length is 17 residues. The CDR3 DNA reads as TGCGCCAGCAGCCAAGAGGGACAGGGGTGGTCTGGAAACACCATATATTTT. Translating it yields CASSQEGQGWSGNTIYF.

The V and J genes are TRBV7-9 and TRBJ1-2; D not resolved. CDR3 length: 14 residues. CDR1 and CDR2 (germline): SEHNR, FQNEAQ (reference sequence). V lost 1 base to trimming and J lost 3 bases, with 9 bases between them. The CDR3 protein is CASSLGSLDYGYTF. Here the CDR3 DNA reads TGTGCCAGCAGCTTAGGATCCCTTGACTATGGCTACACCTTC.

Concerning this clone itself: One junction end does not reproduce the germline sequence, and a read error may be involved. The chain has TRBV11-2 and TRBJ1-5; 10 bases align to TRBD1. Germline V gene sequence: CDR1 SGHAT, CDR2 FQNNGV. The CDR3 has 13 amino acids. The CDR3 nucleotides read TGTGCCAGCAGCTTAGCCCCAGGGACAGGGGTAAATTTT. It yields the protein CASSLAPGTGVNF.

V usage is TRBV4-1 and J usage is TRBJ2-7; D is possibly TRBD1 (6 bases). The V gene's germline CDR1 is MGHRA and CDR2 YSYEKL. Trimming shortened V by 3 bases and J by 3 bases, and 9 bases separated the two germline ends. This CDR3 contains 13 residues. This CDR3 reads CASSQGADYEQYF. In DNA, the CDR3 is TGCGCCAGCAGCCAGGGGGCGGACTACGAGCAGTACTTC.

The CDR3 is CASSLDGPTDTQYF. CDR3 DNA sequence: TGCGCCAGCAGCCTGGACGGACCCACAGATACGCAGTATTTT. The chain joins TRBV5-1 to TRBJ2-3; no firm D call. The ends were cut back, 4 bases at V and 2 bases at J, with 11 bases in the middle. In germline, CDR1 is SGHRS, CDR2 YFSETQ. This CDR3 region has 14 residues.

V is TRBV18 and J is TRBJ2-7; TRBD1 matches 8 bases. The CDR3 is made up of 14 amino acids. The ends lost 6 bases at V and 3 bases at J; junction bases unmatched: 7. Germline lookup yields CDR1 KGHSH and CDR2 LQKENI. CDR3 DNA: TGTGCCAGCTCCCGGGGACAGGAGAACTACGAGCAGTACTTC. This sequence encodes CASSRGQENYEQYF.

The chain recombines TRBV7-8 with TRBJ2-7; TRBD2 agrees at 14 bases. Trimming removed 3 bases from V and 3 bases from J; junction bases left unmatched: 10. CDR3 size: 18 residues. Germline CDR1 reads SGHVS; CDR2 reads FQNEAQ. The CDR3 DNA reads as TGTGCCAGCAGCTTTAGGGGACTAGCGGGAGTTGACGACTACGAGCAGTACTTC. The encoded protein is CASSFRGLAGVDDYEQYF. Looking up the rest from reference TRBV7-8 and TRBJ2-7 gives the full variable domain: GAGVSQSPRYKVAKRGQDVALRCDPISGHVSLFWYQQALGQGPEFLTYFQNEAQLDKSGLPSDRFFAERPEGSVSTLKIQRTQQEDSAVYLCASSFRGLAGVDDYEQYFGPGTRLTVT.

The chain carries TRBV5-1 and TRBJ2-7; D is unclear. The CDR3 has 14 amino acids. Germline V CDR1 and CDR2: SGHRS, YFSETQ. V lost 2 bases and J lost 3, with 12 bases in between. The CDR3 sequence is CASSFGPPNYEQYF. CDR3 nucleotides: TGCGCCAGCAGCTTCGGCCCCCCCAACTACGAGCAGTACTTC.

The chain recombines TRBV7-2 with TRBJ2-1; 9 positions match TRBD2. Germline V gives CDR1 SGHTA, CDR2 FQGNSA. The junction had 10 bases not matched to a gene; V was cut back by 5 bases and J by 2 bases. CDR3 length: 17 residues. The CDR3 DNA follows: TGTGCCAGCAGCCGAGCTCGGCGGGAGGGCCCCTACAATGAGCAGTTCTTC. Protein: CASSRARREGPYNEQFF.

The rearrangement links TRBV7-9 to TRBJ1-2; possibly TRBD1 for D (6 bases). V was clipped by 8 bases and J by 3 bases, with 16 bases between them. Germline assignment: CDR1 SEHNR and CDR2 FQNEAQ (reference sequence). The CDR3 loop spans 14 amino acids. The CDR3 DNA reads as TGTGCCAGCGATTTGGGAGGGGGAGACTATGGCTACACCTTC. Its protein product is CASDLGGGDYGYTF.

The rearrangement joins TRBV6-5 to TRBJ1-2; D call uncertain. The V end lost 6 bases, the J end lost 4 bases, and 12 bases lay between the germline ends. Germline CDR1 is MNHEY and CDR2 is SVGAGI. The CDR3 is made up of 13 amino acids. The CDR3, as DNA: TGTGCCAGCAGCAAGCACAGCTCCTATGGCTACACCTTC. Its protein is CASSKHSSYGYTF.

At least ten counts were recorded for this clone. V usage is TRBV21-1 and J usage is TRBJ1-1. TRBV21-1 is a listed pseudogene. The length of the CDR3 is 11 residues. The CDR3 sequence: CASSKRTEAFF. Written as DNA, the CDR3 is TGTGCCAGCAGCAAACGCACTGAAGCTTTCTTT.

The sample holds a few counts of this clone. This chain links TRBV30 with TRBJ2-1; possibly TRBD1 for D (8 bases). Looked up from germline, CDR1 is GTSNPN and CDR2 is SVGIG (reference sequence). Trimming took 1 base from V and 1 from J, leaving 14 bases between them. The CDR3 covers 16 residues. CDR3 nucleotide sequence: TGTGCCTGGAGTGGGGGAGGGACAGGTTCCTACAATGAGCAGTTCTTC. Residues: CAWSGGGTGSYNEQFF.

V usage is TRBV7-9 and J usage is TRBJ2-7; D perhaps matches TRBD1 (5 bases). Germline values: CDR1 SEHNR, CDR2 FQNEAQ (reference sequence). CDR3 length: 13 residues. The V end was cut by 8 bases, the J end by 1 base, with 12 bases between. The CDR3 DNA is TGTGCCAGCGAAAACTCAGGGTCCTACGAGCAGTACTTC. Translating it yields CASENSGSYEQYF.

The chain links TRBV30 to TRBJ1-2; the match to TRBD1 covers 8 bases. This CDR3 comprises 15 residues. V dropped 0 bases and J dropped 5; count of bases not matched to a gene: 8. The V gene's germline CDR1 is GTSNPN and CDR2 SVGIG (reference sequence). For the CDR3, the DNA is TGTGCCTGGAGTGTCCAGGGGGCTCGGAGTTATGGCTACACCTTC. Translating it yields CAWSVQGARSYGYTF.

The gene calls are TRBV28 and TRBJ1-5, with D possibly TRBD1 on 6 matching bases. The germline V gene encodes CDR1 MDHEN and CDR2 SYDVKM. The V and J ends lost 1 base and 9 bases respectively, with 16 bases between them. CDR3 size: 15 residues. The CDR3 DNA follows: TGTGCCAGCAGTTTATTGGGACAAGGCGGATGGCCCCAGCATTTT. Translation: CASSLLGQGGWPQHF.

This clone was seen only once. The chain is built from TRBV9 and TRBJ1-1; TRBD1 might be the D (6 bases). CDR3 length: 14 amino acids. V was trimmed by 3 bases and J by 6 bases, leaving 15 bases between them. CDR1 and CDR2 (germline): SGDLS, YYNGEE. DNA of the CDR3: TGTGCCAGCAGCGCCCTAGGGGGGTTCCCTGAAGCTTTCTTT. Its translation is CASSALGGFPEAFF.

The chain employs TRBV11-2 and TRBJ2-1; TRBD2 matches at 8 bases. The V gene's germline CDR1 is SGHAT and CDR2 FQNNGV. V lost 1 base, J lost 0 bases, and 8 bases stayed unmatched. This CDR3 contains 18 residues. The CDR3 protein is CASSLGGSGESSYNEQFF. CDR3 sequence (DNA): TGTGCCAGCAGCTTAGGAGGTAGCGGGGAGAGCTCCTACAATGAGCAGTTCTTC.

The chain carries TRBV9 and TRBJ2-3, with 8 bases that match TRBD1. The germline V gene encodes CDR1 SGDLS and CDR2 YYNGEE. This CDR3 region has 13 residues. After removal of 3 bases from V and 3 bases from J, the junction contained 0 bases not matched to a gene. This CDR3 is CASSGTGTDTQYF. CDR3 coding DNA: TGTGCCAGCAGCGGGACAGGGACAGATACGCAGTATTTT.

This clone came up a few times. This sequence joins TRBV30 and TRBJ2-1, with 10 bases that match TRBD1. This CDR3 comprises 14 residues. In germline, CDR1 is GTSNPN, CDR2 SVGIG (reference sequence). Unmatched junction bases numbered 6, after V lost 5 bases and J lost 5 bases. CDR3 DNA sequence: TGTGCCTGGGGTGGGACAGGGGTCCACAATGAGCAGTTCTTC. The encoded protein is CAWGGTGVHNEQFF. The full variable domain, its missing parts supplied by reference TRBV30 and TRBJ2-1, is SQTIHQWPATLVQPVGSPLSLECTVEGTSNPNLYWYRQAAGRGLQLLFYSVGIGQISSEVPQNLSASRPQDRQFILSSKKLLLSDSGFYLCAWGGTGVHNEQFFGPGTRLTVL.

The chain carries TRBV5-6 and TRBJ2-7; possibly TRBD1 or TRBD2 for D (5 bases each). The CDR3 consists of 15 residues. In germline, CDR1 is SGHDT, CDR2 YYEEEE. Trimming shortened V by 1 base and J by 4 bases, and 15 bases separated the two germline ends. The CDR3 region is CASSLTSGHSYEQYF. The CDR3 DNA reads as TGTGCCAGCAGCTTGACTTCGGGGCATTCATACGAGCAGTACTTC. The variable domain in full, completed from reference TRBV5-6 and TRBJ2-7, reads DAGVTQSPTHLIKTRGQQVTLRCSPKSGHDTVSWYQQALGQGPQFIFQYYEEEERQRGNFPDRFSGHQFPNYSSELNVNALLLGDSALYLCASSLTSGHSYEQYFGPGTRLTVT.

The count of this clone is one. A much larger clone differs from this one at a single base, so this may be a read error. Other DNA sequences in the sample encode the same CDR3. CDR3 in DNA: TGTGCCAGCAGCTTAGTTCAGAACACTGAAGCTTTCTTT. Amino acids: CASSLVQNTEAFF. V and J are TRBV7-9 and TRBJ1-1; no clear D gene. The CDR3 contains 13 residues. Deletions cut 1 base from V and 1 base from J, with 4 bases between. Germline V CDR1 and CDR2: SEHNR, FQNEAQ (reference sequence).

The V and J genes are TRBV6-5 and TRBJ2-7; D gene unclear. The CDR3 loop spans 13 amino acids. Trimming pared 5 bases from V and 4 bases from J, leaving 12 bases between. From germline, CDR1 is MNHEY and CDR2 SVGAGI. CDR3 bases: TGTGCCAGCAGTGATGGTGTTGGTTACGAGCAGTACTTC. Translated: CASSDGVGYEQYF.

This clone was counted only a few times. The rearrangement uses TRBV30 and TRBJ1-6, with TRBD1 identical over 11 bases. The germline V gene has CDR1 GTSNPN and CDR2 SVGIG (reference sequence). Trimming took 5 bases from V and 6 from J; bases not matched to a gene: 0. This CDR3 region has 13 residues. The CDR3 region is CAWGTGGNSPLHF. The CDR3 nucleotides read TGTGCCTGGGGGACAGGGGGTAATTCACCCCTCCACTTT. The full variable domain, rest sourced from reference TRBV30 and TRBJ1-6, is SQTIHQWPATLVQPVGSPLSLECTVEGTSNPNLYWYRQAAGRGLQLLFYSVGIGQISSEVPQNLSASRPQDRQFILSSKKLLLSDSGFYLCAWGTGGNSPLHFGNGTRLTVT.

This chain links TRBV9 with TRBJ2-3; the D gene could be TRBD1 or TRBD2 (5 bases each). Germline V CDR1 and CDR2: SGDLS, YYNGEE. The CDR3 runs to 17 residues. The germline V and J ends were trimmed by 4 bases and 2 bases, with 20 bases remaining between them. CDR3 residues: CASSLKGSGPLTDTQYF. In DNA form, the CDR3 reads TGTGCCAGCAGCCTTAAAGGATCGGGGCCCCTCACAGATACGCAGTATTTT.